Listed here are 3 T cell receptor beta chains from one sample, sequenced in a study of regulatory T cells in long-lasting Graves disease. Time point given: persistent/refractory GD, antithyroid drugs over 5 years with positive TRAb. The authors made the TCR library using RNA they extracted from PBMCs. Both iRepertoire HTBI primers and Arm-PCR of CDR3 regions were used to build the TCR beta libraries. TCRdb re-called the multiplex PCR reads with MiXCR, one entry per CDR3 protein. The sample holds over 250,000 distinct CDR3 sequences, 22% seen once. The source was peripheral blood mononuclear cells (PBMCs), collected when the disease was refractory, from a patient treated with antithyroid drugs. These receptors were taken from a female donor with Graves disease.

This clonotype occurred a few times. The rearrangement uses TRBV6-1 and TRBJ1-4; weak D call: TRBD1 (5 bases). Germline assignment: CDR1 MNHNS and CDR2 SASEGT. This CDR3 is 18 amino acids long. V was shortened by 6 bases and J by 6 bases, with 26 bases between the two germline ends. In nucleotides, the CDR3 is TGTGCCAGCAGATACCCTCAGGACACCCGTAGGAAGTATGAAAAACTGTTTTTT. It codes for CASRYPQDTRRKYEKLFF.

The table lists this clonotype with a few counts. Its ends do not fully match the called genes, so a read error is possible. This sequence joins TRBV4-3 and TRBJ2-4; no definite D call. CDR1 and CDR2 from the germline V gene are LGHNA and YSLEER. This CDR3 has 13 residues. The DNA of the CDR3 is TGCGCCAGCATCCAAGATCTGGGGTCCATTCAGTACTTC. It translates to CASIQDLGSIQYF.

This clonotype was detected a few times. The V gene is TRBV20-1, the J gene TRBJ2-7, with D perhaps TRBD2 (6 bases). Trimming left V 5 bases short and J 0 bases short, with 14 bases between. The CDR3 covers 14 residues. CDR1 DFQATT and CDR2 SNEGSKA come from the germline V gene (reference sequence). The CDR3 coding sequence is TGCAGTGCTCGCGAGGCGGGATTCTCCTACGAGCAGTACTTC. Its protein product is CSAREAGFSYEQYF.